This TCR beta chain was found in a study of T cell responses to AZD1222 COVID-19 vaccine. Study findings and constraints: Close to half of all spike-specific TCRs reportedly target regions of the variants that are unmutated. Vaccine-related CD4 TCRs covered spike, predominating at 160-218 and 743-854. Just a handful of AZD1222 recipients were seropositive at baseline. Repertoires were sampled only after the peak T cell response.

This CDR3 spans 17 amino acids. Germline trimming cut 5 bases from V and 8 bases from J; bases unmatched to any gene: 11. In germline, CDR1 is SGHVS, CDR2 FNYEAQ. Comment on this clone: The antigen remains undetermined.

Profiled with immunoSEQ multiplex PCR; TCRdb holds only in-frame clones, not every one. The table counts about 140,000 clones; around 2.2% lies in the top ten. The source of this sequence is an adult in good health. Input material: peripheral blood. The chain links TRBV7-6 to TRBJ2-1; TRBD2 matches at 14 bases. CDR3 DNA sequence: TGTGCCAGCAGCCCCGCCGGGACTAGCGGGGGAGCATATGAGCAGTTCTTC. As protein: CASSPAGTSGGAYEQFF.